The clone carrying this T cell receptor (beta chain) has a handful of counts. Trimming shortened V by 4 bases and J by 2 bases, and 20 bases separated the two germline ends. The CDR3 contains 17 residues. The germline V gene has CDR1 MDHEN and CDR2 SYDVKM. Source study methods: How many nucleated cells were present was estimated from reference gene primer amplification. The repertoire was sequenced with immunoSEQ multiplex PCR; TCRdb's copy has only in-frame clones and lacks some. The V and J calls and clone size come from that table; D and trimming were worked out from the DNA. The table includes some 300,000 clones, 85% to 90% detected once. This record comes from a study of blood T cell repertoires in COVID-19. The overall study: COVID-19 samples from acute and convalescent phases originated in the United States, Italy and Spain. PBMCs, B-cell-depleted T cells, or T cells provided the cDNA or gDNA that made up the material.

The chain couples TRBV28 to TRBJ1-2; D ambiguous. The sequence was collected from a woman between 35 and 50 years old with COVID-19, enrolled during active disease. Sequences were obtained from peripheral blood. CDR3 sequence (DNA): TGTGCCAGCAGTTCCCCCGCTAGCCAGCTTATGAACTATGGCTACACCTTC. Its translation is CASSSPASQLMNYGYTF.